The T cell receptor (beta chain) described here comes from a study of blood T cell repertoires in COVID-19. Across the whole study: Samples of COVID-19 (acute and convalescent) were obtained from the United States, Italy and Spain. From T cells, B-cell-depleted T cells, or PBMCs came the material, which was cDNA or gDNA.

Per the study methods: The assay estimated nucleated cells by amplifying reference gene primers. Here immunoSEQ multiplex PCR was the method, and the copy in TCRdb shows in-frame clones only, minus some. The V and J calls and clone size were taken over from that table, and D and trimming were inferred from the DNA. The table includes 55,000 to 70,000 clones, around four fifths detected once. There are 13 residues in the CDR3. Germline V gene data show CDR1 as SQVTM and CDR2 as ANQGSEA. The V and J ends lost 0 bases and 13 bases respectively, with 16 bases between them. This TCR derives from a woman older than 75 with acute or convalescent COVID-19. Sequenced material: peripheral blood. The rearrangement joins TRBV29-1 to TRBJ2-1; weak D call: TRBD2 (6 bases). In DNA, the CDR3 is TGCAGCGTTGAAGATCTTGGCGGGATCGGTCAGTTCTTC. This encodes CSVEDLGGIGQFF.